The clone carrying this TCR beta chain has only one observation. These data belong to a study of shared clonotypes between healthy human individuals. The assay was immunoSEQ multiplex PCR, and TCRdb's table has in-frame clones only and misses some. Of 2,500,000 or so clones in the sample, over 85% were seen once. Material: naive CD4+ T cells from PBMCs. The sample's subset: CD45RA+ positively selected. The clonotype was recovered from a man aged 18 to 35 in good health. Some clones in this sample may be carry-over from other donors' samples.

CDR3 bases: TGCGCCAGCAGCTTGGACCCAAACAAGGGGGGGGCCAACGTCCTGACTTTC. Its protein is CASSLDPNKGGANVLTF. V gene TRBV5-1 combines with J gene TRBJ2-6; TRBD1 might be the D (5 bases). Germline V gene data show CDR1 as SGHRS and CDR2 as YFSETQ. Deletions cut 0 bases from V and 4 bases from J, with 14 bases between. This CDR3 has 17 amino acids.